This T cell receptor (beta chain) was observed in a study of cytotoxic CD8 clonotypes in ibrutinib-treated CLL. Produced via immunoSEQ multiplex PCR; TCRdb's table is partial and in-frame only. The sample consists of about 140,000 clones, around 84% of them appearing once. Regarding the study as a whole: Clonality rose at ibrutinib response, held steady in sustained remission, and fell toward baseline at progression. Public clonotypes, an uncommon group, contracted or remained stable on treatment. Investigators sampled sustained-remission and progressing patients at differing times.

The germline gives CDR1 SGHRS, CDR2 YFSETQ. The V end lost 4 bases, the J end lost 6 bases, and 16 bases lay between the germline ends. The CDR3 covers 15 residues. Note on this clone: As yet, its antigen is unknown.

The chain recombines TRBV5-1 with TRBJ2-2; D not certain. The sequencing used PBMCs, collected after 36 months of ibrutinib treatment. This receptor was obtained from a human donor with chronic lymphocytic leukemia. The CDR3 DNA is TGCGCCAGCAGCAGAGGACCCGCGTCCGCCGGGGAGCTGTTTTTT. It is translated as CASSRGPASAGELFF.